These 15 T cell receptor beta chains came from one sample sequenced in a study of TIL therapy for anti-PD-1-resistant metastatic lung cancer. The libraries were made with immunoSEQ v3. The protocol was immunoSEQ multiplex PCR, while the TCRdb copy is restricted to in-frame clones and leaves out a portion. The sample lists 95,000 or so clones; roughly 65% were seen once. The time point: pre-treatment sample, taken before nivolumab and TIL therapy. Tumor tissue came from excised metastases, mostly pleural nodules or supraclavicular lymph nodes. Sequences were derived from tumor tissue, sampled at baseline. The source of these receptors is a person between 25 and 79 years old with non-small cell lung cancer.

The chain joins TRBV18 to TRBJ2-3; tentatively, D is TRBD1 (6 bases). Germline V gives CDR1 KGHSH, CDR2 LQKENI. V was cut by 1 base and J by 6 bases, with 20 bases left in between. CDR3 length: 17 amino acids. CDR3 nucleotide sequence: TGTGCCAGCTCACCACAGGGAAGAGGACAGTTGAGGGATACGCAGTATTTT. Translation gives CASSPQGRGQLRDTQYF.

The CDR3 is CASSLAIHRSGVNYGYTF. CDR3 nucleotides: TGTGCCAGCAGCTTGGCAATCCACAGGAGTGGGGTTAACTATGGCTACACCTTC. The rearrangement links TRBV5-6 to TRBJ1-2, with TRBD1 as a possible D gene (5 bases). CDR1 and CDR2 from the germline V gene are SGHDT and YYEEEE. The V end lost 0 bases, the J end lost 1 base, and 19 bases lay between the germline ends. The CDR3 extends over 18 amino acids.

Points on this clone: One junction end does not reproduce the germline sequence, and a read error may be involved. The V call is TRBV24-1, the J call TRBJ1-5; no definite D call. This CDR3 is 13 amino acids long. Germline V gene lookup returns CDR1 KGHDR and CDR2 SFDVKD. This CDR3 reads CATSERENLPQHF. The CDR3 nucleotides read TGTGCCACCAGTGAAAGGGAGAATCTGCCCCAGCATTTT.

This rearrangement joins TRBV24-1 to TRBJ2-5; 9 nucleotides line up with TRBD1. The V segment lost 5 bases and the J segment 4 bases; nucleotides outside the gene matches: 7. This CDR3 has 15 amino acids. Germline V gene data show CDR1 as KGHDR and CDR2 as SFDVKD. CDR3 DNA: TGTGCCACCAGTGCCCAACAGGGGGCGGCAGAGACCCAGTACTTC. Translating it yields CATSAQQGAAETQYF.

In this sample, this clone turned up a few times. This chain links TRBV28 with TRBJ1-4, with D unclear. Germline assignment: CDR1 MDHEN and CDR2 SYDVKM. The CDR3 contains 11 residues. With 3 bases removed from V and 7 bases from J, the gap between germline ends came to 3 bases. CDR3 DNA: TGTGCCAGCAGTTTCGGTGAAAAACTGTTTTTT. Its protein product is CASSFGEKLFF.

The rearrangement links TRBV7-2 to TRBJ1-2; D uncertain. The V gene's germline CDR1 is SGHTA and CDR2 FQGNSA. This CDR3 is built from 13 residues. Between the trimmed V and J ends, which lost 4 bases and 2 bases, there was a span of 8 bases. The CDR3 DNA reads as TGTGCCAGCAGCTCATCAAGAAACTATGGCTACACCTTC. This encodes CASSSSRNYGYTF.

The CDR3 bases are TGTGCCAGCAGAGGACCACAGGTCTCGAACACCGGGGAGCTGTTTTTT. Translation gives CASRGPQVSNTGELFF. The J gene is TRBJ2-2, the V gene TRBV6-4; D possibly corresponds to TRBD1 (5 bases). This CDR3 spans 16 amino acids. Germline V gene lookup returns CDR1 MRHNA and CDR2 SNTAGT. V dropped 6 bases and J dropped 0 bases, with 14 bases sitting between them.

This sequence joins TRBV10-3 and TRBJ2-5; D remains ambiguous. In germline, CDR1 is ENHRY, CDR2 SYGVKD. The ends were cut back, 3 bases at V and 1 base at J, with 9 bases in the middle. CDR3 length: 14 amino acids. CDR3 coding DNA: TGTGCCATCAGTGAATCAGATTTCCAAGAGACCCAGTACTTC. Translating it yields CAISESDFQETQYF.

The V and J genes are TRBV6-2 or TRBV6-3 and TRBJ1-3, with D possibly being TRBD1 (5 bases). The germline V gene encodes CDR1 MNHEY and CDR2 SVGEGT. Trimming shortened V by 6 bases and J by 2 bases, and 11 bases separated the two germline ends. CDR3 length equals 14 residues. In nucleotides, the CDR3 is TGTGCCAGCAGCGCGGGGGGTCCTGGAAACACCATATATTTT. Translation: CASSAGGPGNTIYF.

This chain links TRBV28 with TRBJ2-5, with a tentative D call TRBD2 (5 bases). The CDR3 length is 16 residues. Trimming shortened V by 6 bases and J by 5 bases, and 22 bases separated the two germline ends. Germline V gene lookup returns CDR1 MDHEN and CDR2 SYDVKM. The CDR3 nucleotides are TGTGCCAGCAGCGCACAATGGGGTAAGCGGAGGGAGACCCAGTACTTC. Protein product: CASSAQWGKRRETQYF.

The chain joins TRBV18 to TRBJ2-7, with D perhaps TRBD1 (6 bases). Looked up from germline, CDR1 is KGHSH and CDR2 is LQKENI. V lost 5 bases and J 1 base, leaving 9 bases between the germline ends. The CDR3 has 13 amino acids. The CDR3 region is CASSGDISYEQYF. The CDR3 coding sequence is TGTGCCAGCTCAGGGGACATATCCTACGAGCAGTACTTC.

This clone appeared many times. The rearrangement links TRBV27 to TRBJ1-1, with a possible D match to TRBD1 (6 bases). The CDR3 loop spans 15 amino acids. The germline V gene encodes CDR1 MNHEY and CDR2 SMNVEV (reference sequence). Deletions cut 6 bases from V and 3 bases from J, with 17 bases between. The CDR3 loop reads CASRDRDMGYTEAFF. CDR3 nucleotide sequence: TGTGCCAGCAGGGACCGGGACATGGGATACACTGAAGCTTTCTTT.

In this sample, this clone turned up a few times. V is TRBV7-3 and J is TRBJ2-1; 13 bases agree with TRBD2. V shed 5 bases, J shed 0 bases, and the junction held 1 base outside the gene matches. This CDR3 contains 16 residues. Per the germline V gene, CDR1 is SGHTA and CDR2 is FQGTGA. The CDR3 region is CASSRTSGSSYNEQFF. In nucleotides, the CDR3 is TGTGCCAGCAGCCGGACTAGCGGGAGCTCCTACAATGAGCAGTTCTTC. Full variable domain (rest looked up from reference TRBV7-3 and TRBJ2-1): GAGVSQTPSNKVTEKGKYVELRCDPISGHTALYWYRQSLGQGPEFLIYFQGTGAADDSGLPNDRFFAVRPEGSVSTLKIQRTERGDSAVYLCASSRTSGSSYNEQFFGPGTRLTVL.

The gene calls are TRBV6-6 and TRBJ1-5, with D hard to call. The CDR3 totals 13 residues. Germline V gene sequence: CDR1 MNHNY, CDR2 SVGAGI (reference sequence). Trimming cost V 5 bases and J 4 bases, with 9 bases left between them. The CDR3 protein is CASSPRANQPQHF. CDR3 nucleotide sequence: TGTGCCAGCAGTCCCCGGGCTAATCAGCCCCAGCATTTT.

The chain is built from TRBV27 and TRBJ1-6, with 7 bases matching TRBD1. The CDR3 length is 14 residues. Germline V CDR1 and CDR2: MNHEY, SMNVEV (reference sequence). Trimming took 4 bases from V and 5 from J; bases not matched to a gene: 2. CDR3 loop: CASSWGTDNSPLHF. The CDR3 coding sequence is TGTGCCAGCAGTTGGGGGACAGATAATTCACCCCTCCACTTT.